The 9 T cell receptor beta chains below were found in one sample sequenced in a study of T cell repertoires in cytomegalovirus infection. MiXCR was run by TCRdb on the reads, yielding one entry per CDR3 protein. Of roughly 200,000 distinct CDR3 sequences listed, approximately 18% are singletons. Material: CD8+ T cells from PBMCs. Receptor source: a human donor in good health (CMV status not recorded). Some clones in this sample may be carry-over from other donors' samples.

This clonotype was observed a few times. The V and J genes are TRBV5-4 and TRBJ2-2, with D perhaps being TRBD1 or TRBD2 (5 bases each). CDR1 and CDR2 (germline): SGHNT, YYREEE (reference sequence). This CDR3 has 16 amino acids. V was shortened by 1 base and J by 0 bases, with 10 bases between the two germline ends. This chain's CDR3 is CASSLQGRANTGELFF. The CDR3 nucleotides are TGTGCCAGCAGCTTGCAGGGACGAGCGAACACCGGGGAGCTGTTTTTT.

The chain uses TRBV6-5 and TRBJ2-2; TRBD1 agrees at 7 bases. J was trimmed by 8 bases and V by 7 bases; bases with no gene match: 7. This CDR3 is built from 13 residues. Germline loops: CDR1 MNHEY, CDR2 SVGAGI. The CDR3 coding sequence is TGTGCCAGCAATACAGGGGCAAGAGGGGAGCTGTTTTTT. It yields the protein CASNTGARGELFF.

As for this clonotype: At one boundary the junction diverges from the germline segment, which might be a read error. The chain has TRBV12-5 and TRBJ2-1; D gene unclear. Germline CDR1 is LGHNT and CDR2 is FRNRAP. CDR3 size: 12 residues. CDR3 DNA: TGTGCTTGTGGTTTGTATCCAAATGAGCAGTTCTTC. Translation gives CACGLYPNEQFF.

This clonotype was observed a handful of times. The gene calls are TRBV7-2 and TRBJ2-7; 13 bases map to TRBD2. The trim removed 1 base at V and 1 base at J, leaving 10 bases unmatched. CDR1 and CDR2 from the germline V gene are SGHTA and FQGNSA. There are 19 residues in the CDR3. This CDR3 is CASSLEASTSGGPSYEQYF. The CDR3 DNA follows: TGTGCCAGCAGCTTAGAGGCCTCGACTAGCGGGGGGCCTTCCTACGAGCAGTACTTC. The full variable domain, its missing parts supplied by reference TRBV7-2 and TRBJ2-7, is GAGVSQSPSNKVTEKGKDVELRCDPISGHTALYWYRQSLGQGLEFLIYFQGNSAPDKSGLPSDRFSAERTGGSVSTLTIQRTQQEDSAVYLCASSLEASTSGGPSYEQYFGPGTRLTVT.

The rearrangement links TRBV2 to TRBJ1-5; no reliable D call. CDR3 length: 12 residues. V lost 8 bases and J lost 2, with 7 bases in between. The germline gives CDR1 SNHLY, CDR2 FYNNEI. The CDR3, as DNA: TGTGCCAGCGGGCCAGGCAATCAGCCCCAGCATTTT. Translated: CASGPGNQPQHF.

The DNA for the CDR3 is TGTGCCAGCAGCCAGGCTCATCCCCCGGGACCGAGAAACACCATATATTTT. Protein sequence: CASSQAHPPGPRNTIYF. The V call is TRBV4-2, the J call TRBJ1-3; tentatively, D is TRBD1 (5 bases). This CDR3 is built from 17 residues. Germline V gene data show CDR1 as LGHNA and CDR2 as YNFKEQ. Trimming cost V 3 bases and J 5 bases, with 20 bases left between them.

This clonotype was picked up a small number of times. This chain links TRBV29-1 with TRBJ2-7, with D perhaps matching TRBD1 (6 bases). The CDR3 sequence is 14 residues long. Trimming cost V 3 bases and J 1 base, with 13 bases left between them. The V gene's germline CDR1 is SQVTM and CDR2 ANQGSEA. The CDR3: CSVDGVGTSYEQYF. CDR3 nucleotides: TGCAGCGTTGATGGGGTCGGGACATCCTACGAGCAGTACTTC.

This clonotype has just a few counts. The chain employs TRBV20-1 and TRBJ2-7, with TRBD2 as a possible D gene (5 bases). Germline V gives CDR1 DFQATT, CDR2 SNEGSKA (reference sequence). The CDR3 is 12 residues long. V lost 0 bases and J lost 4, with 7 bases in between. This CDR3 is CSAREEGYEQYF. In DNA, the CDR3 is TGCAGTGCTAGAGAAGAGGGATACGAGCAGTACTTC.

The V gene is TRBV12-3 or TRBV12-4, the J gene TRBJ2-7, with a possible D match to TRBD1 (5 bases). V dropped 7 bases and J dropped 1 base, with 11 bases sitting between them. This CDR3 is 13 amino acids long. The CDR3 bases are TGTGCCAGCAAGTCTCCAGGGTCCTACGAGCAGTACTTC. Translation gives CASKSPGSYEQYF.